The 9 T cell receptor beta chains presented below share a single source sample, sequenced in a study of cytomegalovirus exposure and HLA in healthy donors. The data were produced by immunoSEQ multiplex PCR, yet TCRdb's version contains in-frame clones alone and is incomplete. This table holds around 140,000 clones, approximately 94% found once. Sequenced sample: PBMCs. The receptors come from a man between 18 and 35 years old in good health and CMV-seropositive.

This chain uses TRBV5-5 with TRBJ1-5, with D unclear. From germline, CDR1 is SGHKS and CDR2 YYEKEE (reference sequence). CDR3 length equals 16 residues. V dropped 4 bases and J dropped 7 bases, with 21 bases sitting between them. In DNA form, the CDR3 reads TGTGCCAGCAGCCCGCGCCCGGGGTCGGTTCGGCAGCCCCAGCATTTT. The encoded protein is CASSPRPGSVRQPQHF.

The CDR3 is CASSSGTYEQYF. CDR3 bases: TGTGCCAGCAGTTCCGGGACCTACGAGCAGTACTTC. The chain employs TRBV28 and TRBJ2-7; maybe TRBD2 (5 bases). The CDR3 length is 12 residues. Trimming pared 4 bases from V and 2 bases from J, leaving 6 bases between. Germline V CDR1 and CDR2: MDHEN, SYDVKM.

The chain links TRBV14 to TRBJ1-1, with 7 bases lining up with TRBD1. Germline lookup yields CDR1 SGHDN and CDR2 FVKESK. CDR3 length: 14 amino acids. Unmatched junction bases numbered 6, after V lost 6 bases and J lost 2 bases. The CDR3 nucleotides are TGTGCCAGCAGGAGGGGGACAGCCAACACTGAAGCTTTCTTT. This codes for CASRRGTANTEAFF.

The rearrangement joins TRBV6-5 to TRBJ2-7; TRBD2 aligns across 8 bases. CDR1 and CDR2 (germline): MNHEY, SVGAGI. J lost 6 bases, V lost 6 bases, and 7 bases had no gene match. The CDR3 extends over 13 amino acids. The CDR3 DNA sequence: TGTGCCAGCAGACCAAATAGCGGGATCGAGCAGTACTTC. It codes for CASRPNSGIEQYF.

The V gene is TRBV4-2, the J gene TRBJ2-7; TRBD1 matches 9 bases. Germline CDR1 and CDR2: LGHNA and YNFKEQ. The CDR3 is made up of 15 amino acids. Trimming cost V 5 bases and J 6 bases; bases outside gene matches: 11. The chain's CDR3 is CASSSPGQGRTEQYF. In DNA, the CDR3 is TGTGCCAGCAGCTCACCGGGACAGGGTAGGACCGAGCAGTACTTC.

The chain joins TRBV2 to TRBJ1-5; D uncertain. The V gene's germline CDR1 is SNHLY and CDR2 FYNNEI. The CDR3 length is 16 residues. Trimming stripped 5 bases from V and 2 bases from J, with 16 bases between. For the CDR3, the DNA is TGTGCCAGCAGTTCTCCCGCCGGCGGCCGCAATCAGCCCCAGCATTTT. As protein: CASSSPAGGRNQPQHF.

The genes are TRBV28 and TRBJ2-2; 8 nucleotides agree with TRBD2. The length of the CDR3 is 20 residues. CDR1 MDHEN and CDR2 SYDVKM come from the germline V gene. With 2 bases clipped from V and 3 bases from J, the junction kept 17 bases outside the gene matches. CDR3 loop: CASSLAGVGSGRKYTGELFF. The CDR3 bases are TGTGCCAGCAGTTTAGCTGGGGTTGGGAGCGGGAGAAAGTACACCGGGGAGCTGTTTTTT.

The V and J genes are TRBV5-1 and TRBJ2-5; 7 nucleotides align to TRBD1. After removal of 0 bases from V and 5 bases from J, the junction contained 7 bases not matched to a gene. This CDR3 region has 15 residues. Germline values: CDR1 SGHRS, CDR2 YFSETQ. The CDR3 DNA is TGCGCCAGCAGCTTGGGAGGGGGCTTTCGGGAGACCCAGTACTTC. It yields the protein CASSLGGGFRETQYF.

The chain employs TRBV29-1 and TRBJ1-5; 7 nucleotides line up with TRBD1. Looked up from germline, CDR1 is SQVTM and CDR2 is ANQGSEA. V lost 6 bases to trimming and J lost 9 bases; unmatched junction nucleotides: 11. The CDR3 consists of 13 residues. The CDR3 nucleotides are TGCAGCGTCGGGACAGCAACTCAAGGGCCCCAGCATTTT. Protein sequence: CSVGTATQGPQHF.